A selection of T cell receptor beta chains follows, all from one sample in a study of cytomegalovirus exposure and HLA in healthy donors. Only in-frame clones appear in the TCRdb table, and some are missing; sequencing was by immunoSEQ multiplex PCR. The table shows approximately 130,000 clones, with around 86% occurring only once. Sequenced: PBMCs. The receptors derive from a woman aged 35 to 49 in good health and CMV-seronegative. CDR3s include the opening cysteine and the closing phenylalanine or tryptophan. D genes are given only for firm matches. Clone size is not always given. Where it is, it says once, few, many or a class for expanded clones.

j_gene	v_gene	len	abundance	d_gene	CDR3nt	CDR3aa
TRBJ2-7	TRBV5-4	16	.	TRBD2	TGTGCCAGCAGCCCGGGGACTAGCGGGAGTCGCTACGAGCAGTACTTC	CASSPGTSGSRYEQYF
TRBJ2-3	TRBV9	17	.	TRBD2	TGTGCCAGCAGCAGTGGACTAGCGGGGGGGCCTTCAGATACGCAGTATTTT	CASSSGLAGGPSDTQYF
TRBJ1-2	TRBV19	12	.	.	TGTGCCAGTAGTATAGCAGGGTCCGGCTACACCTTC	CASSIAGSGYTF
TRBJ2-7	TRBV4-3	17	.	TRBD1	TGCGCCAGCAGCCAAGAACGGATCGACAGGGGCGTCTACGAGCAGTACTTC	CASSQERIDRGVYEQYF
TRBJ2-1	TRBV7-8	15	.	.	TGTGCCAGCAGCTTAGCGTTTGGCAGATACGATGAGCAGTTCTTC	CASSLAFGRYDEQFF
TRBJ1-4	TRBV9	16	.	TRBD1	TGTGCCAGCGGCGGGGACAGGACAGGCACTAATGAAAAACTGTTTTTT	CASGGDRTGTNEKLFF
TRBJ2-1	TRBV6-5	14	.	TRBD2	TGTGCCAGCAGCCCGACTAGCGGTGACAATGAGCAGTTCTTC	CASSPTSGDNEQFF
TRBJ2-3	TRBV6-6	14	.	.	TGTGCCAGCAGAGCCCCTGCGGGCACAGATACGCAGTATTTT	CASRAPAGTDTQYF
TRBJ2-2	TRBV6-5	13	.	TRBD1	TGTGCCAGCGGACAGGGAGAAACCGGGGAGCTGTTTTTT	CASGQGETGELFF
TRBJ2-5	TRBV4-3	16	once	TRBD1	TGCGCCAGCAGCCAAGAAGGACAGGGTACTCAAGAGACCCAGTACTTC	CASSQEGQGTQETQYF
TRBJ1-2	TRBV4-1	15	.	TRBD1	TGCGCCAGCAGCCAGACGACAGGGGCTAACTATGGCTACACCTTC	CASSQTTGANYGYTF
TRBJ1-1	TRBV30	12	few	.	TGTGCCTGGAGTGGGCGGGGCACTGAAGCTTTCTTT	CAWSGRGTEAFF
TRBJ2-4	TRBV6-5	14	.	.	TGTGCCAGCAGGTACCAGGGCGCCAAAAACATTCAGTACTTC	CASRYQGAKNIQYF
TRBJ2-1	TRBV27	16	.	TRBD1	TGTGCCAGCACCCATTCGGTCGGGACAGAAAATAATGAGCAGTTCTTC	CASTHSVGTENNEQFF
TRBJ1-6	TRBV4-1	17	once	TRBD1	TGCGCCAGCAGCCAAGAATACGGGACAGCCTCTACTTCACCCCTCCACTTT	CASSQEYGTASTSPLHF
TRBJ2-4	TRBV6-6	14	.	.	TGTGCCAGCAGGCTGGGGGGAGCCAAAAACATTCAGTACTTC	CASRLGGAKNIQYF
TRBJ2-1	TRBV7-2	18	.	TRBD2	TGTGCCAGCAGCTTAGCGCCAAGACTAGCGGGAACTGGGAATGAGCAGTTCTTC	CASSLAPRLAGTGNEQFF
TRBJ1-1	TRBV5-1	21	.	TRBD1	TGCGCCAGCAGCTTTCGGGTGACAGGGACAAATTCCAAGGGGAAATCCGGGGAAGCTTTCTTT	CASSFRVTGTNSKGKSGEAFF
TRBJ2-1	TRBV29-1	17	.	TRBD1	TGCAGCGTTGTGGCCCGGGACAGGGGGGACATCAACAATGAGCAGTTCTTC	CSVVARDRGDINNEQFF
TRBJ2-3	TRBV4-3	17	.	TRBD2	TGCGCCAGCAGCCAAGGCCCCACAGCGGGGAGCACAGATACGCAGTATTTT	CASSQGPTAGSTDTQYF
TRBJ1-1	TRBV5-1	17	.	.	TGCGCCAGCAGCTTGAAATCAGGGCTGGGGGGGGGCACTGAAGCTTTCTTT	CASSLKSGLGGGTEAFF
TRBJ2-2	TRBV11-3	15	.	TRBD1	TGTGCCAGCAGCACCCCGGACAGGGGCGGCGGGGAGCTGTTTTTT	CASSTPDRGGGELFF
TRBJ2-7	TRBV7-2	15	once	.	TGTGCCAGCAGCCCTGGTAGTTCCCGCGGGGACGAGCAGTACTTC	CASSPGSSRGDEQYF
TRBJ1-5	TRBV15	17	.	TRBD1	TGTGCCACCAGCAGAGACCTCAGGGGGCTGGGCAATCAGCCCCAGCATTTT	CATSRDLRGLGNQPQHF
TRBJ1-1	TRBV5-1	15	few	.	TGCGCCAGCAGCACGGTCAGGGGAGGGTACACTGAAGCTTTCTTT	CASSTVRGGYTEAFF
TRBJ1-5	TRBV2	14	.	TRBD1	TGTGCCAGCAGTGAAAAGGGGGCGGGTCAGCCCCAGCATTTT	CASSEKGAGQPQHF
TRBJ1-1	TRBV28	11	.	.	TGTGCCACCGGTCGCAACACTGAAGCTTTCTTT	CATGRNTEAFF
TRBJ2-1	TRBV11-2	15	.	.	TGTGCCAGCAGATCGCCGGGACAATCAACGAGTGAGCAGTTCTTC	CASRSPGQSTSEQFF
TRBJ1-5	TRBV28	12	.	.	TGTGCCAGCATCGACTCGAATCAGCCCCAGCATTTT	CASIDSNQPQHF
TRBJ2-3	TRBV10-2	18	once	TRBD2	TGCGCCAGCAGTCCCCATCGGACTAGCGGGATCCGCACAGATACGCAGTATTTT	CASSPHRTSGIRTDTQYF
TRBJ1-4	TRBV6-1	15	few	.	TGTGCCAGCAGTGCCGACAGGAAGGGAAATGAAAAACTGTTTTTT	CASSADRKGNEKLFF
TRBJ2-5	TRBV18	14	.	.	TGTGCCAGCTCACCACCTTCCGCGCAAGAGACCCAGTACTTC	CASSPPSAQETQYF
TRBJ1-4	TRBV6-5	12	few	.	TGTGCCAGCGAGGGGGAAGGGGAAAAACTGTTTTTT	CASEGEGEKLFF
TRBJ2-5	TRBV11-2	15	.	TRBD2	TGTGCCAGCAGCCCAACTAGCGGGGGGGTGGAGACCCAGTACTTC	CASSPTSGGVETQYF
TRBJ2-1	TRBV20-1	10	once	.	TGCAGTGCCCCTCCCCGGGAGCAGTTCTTC	CSAPPREQFF
TRBJ2-1	TRBV28	20	.	TRBD2	TGTGCCAGCAGTTACCCCCGGTTAGCGGGAGGTTCTGGTAGACGCAATGAGCAGTTCTTC	CASSYPRLAGGSGRRNEQFF
TRBJ1-5	TRBV12-1	18	.	.	TGTGCCAGCAGCAACACCGCGCGCAGGGAAGATCGGAATCAGCCCCAGCATTTT	CASSNTARREDRNQPQHF
TRBJ2-7	TRBV10-2	13	.	TRBD1	TGCGCCAGCAGTGAGTCGACCCGGGACAGCGCTTTCTTC	CASSESTRDSAFF
TRBJ2-3	TRBV29-1	15	.	TRBD2	TGCAGCGTTGTCCCTAGCGGGGAAGAGGCAGATACGCAGTATTTT	CSVVPSGEEADTQYF
TRBJ2-2	TRBV6-1	15	.	TRBD2	TGTGCCAGCAGTGAAGCGGGGGGGTACACCGGGGAGCTGTTTTTT	CASSEAGGYTGELFF
TRBJ2-3	TRBV6-6	12	few	.	TGTGCCAGCAGGGAGATCACAGATACGCAGTATTTT	CASREITDTQYF
TRBJ1-1	TRBV28	16	.	.	TGTGCCAGCAGCCACCTGGTCCAGGGGATGAACACTGAAGCTTTCTTT	CASSHLVQGMNTEAFF
TRBJ2-7	TRBV27	14	.	TRBD1	TGTGCCAGCAGTTCAGGGGGTTTTGGGTACGAGCAGTACTTC	CASSSGGFGYEQYF
TRBJ1-2	TRBV4-3	14	few	TRBD1	TGCGCCAGCAGCCAGACGACAGGGAACTATGGCTACACCTTC	CASSQTTGNYGYTF
TRBJ1-2	TRBV5-1	13	.	.	TGCGCCAGCAGCTTGGCCGGGTATTATGGCTACACCTTC	CASSLAGYYGYTF
TRBJ2-3	TRBV11-2	16	.	TRBD2	TGTGCCAGCAGCTCCGGACTAGCGGGGGGGCCAGATACGCAGTATTTT	CASSSGLAGGPDTQYF
TRBJ2-3	TRBV14	16	.	TRBD1	TGTGCCAGCAGCCGGAGGACAGGGGTCCTCACAGATACGCAGTATTTT	CASSRRTGVLTDTQYF
TRBJ2-3	TRBV19	12	few	.	TGTGCCAGTAGCAGGTACACAGATACGCAGTATTTT	CASSRYTDTQYF
TRBJ2-7	TRBV27	13	.	TRBD1	TGTGCCAGCAGTCGGGACAGACTTCTTGGGCCTTACTTC	CASSRDRLLGPYF
TRBJ1-2	TRBV7-2	15	once	.	TGTGCCAGCAGCTTAGTCCCTGACAGGTTCAGTGGCTACACCTTC	CASSLVPDRFSGYTF
TRBJ2-5	TRBV7-3	16	.	TRBD2	TGTGCCAGCAGCTTAAGACCCGAGCGGGAACGAGAGACCCAGTACTTC	CASSLRPERERETQYF
TRBJ2-2	TRBV23-1	16	.	.	TGCGCCAGCGGAAGACTACCGCAGAGTAAGTCCGGGGAGCTGTTTTTT	CASGRLPQSKSGELFF
TRBJ1-2	TRBV7-8	13	once	.	TGTGCCAGCAGCTTAGCCCAGAACTATGGCTACACCTTC	CASSLAQNYGYTF
TRBJ1-1	TRBV19	13	once	.	TGTGCCAGTAGGGACAGACTGAACACTGAAGCTTTCTTT	CASRDRLNTEAFF
TRBJ2-1	TRBV10-3	15	.	.	TGTGCCATCAGTGAGGGCGGGGGCCTTGACAATGAGCAGTTCTTC	CAISEGGGLDNEQFF
TRBJ1-3	TRBV9	16	once	TRBD1	TGTGCCAGCAGCGTGGGACAGGGCTTCTCTGGAAACACCATATATTTT	CASSVGQGFSGNTIYF
TRBJ1-4	TRBV27	15	once	TRBD1	TGTGCCAGCAGTCCCGTGGACAGGGGTGGGGAAAAACTGTTTTTT	CASSPVDRGGEKLFF